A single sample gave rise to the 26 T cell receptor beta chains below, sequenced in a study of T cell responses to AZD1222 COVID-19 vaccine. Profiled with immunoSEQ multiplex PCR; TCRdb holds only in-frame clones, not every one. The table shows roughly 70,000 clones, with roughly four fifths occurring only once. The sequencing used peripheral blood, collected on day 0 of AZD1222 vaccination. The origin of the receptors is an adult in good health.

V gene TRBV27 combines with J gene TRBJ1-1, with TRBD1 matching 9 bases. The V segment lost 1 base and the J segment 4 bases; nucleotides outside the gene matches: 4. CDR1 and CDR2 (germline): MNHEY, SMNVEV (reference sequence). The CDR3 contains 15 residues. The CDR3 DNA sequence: TGTGCCAGCAGTTTATTGGGACAGGGTGTCACTGAAGCTTTCTTT. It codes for CASSLLGQGVTEAFF.

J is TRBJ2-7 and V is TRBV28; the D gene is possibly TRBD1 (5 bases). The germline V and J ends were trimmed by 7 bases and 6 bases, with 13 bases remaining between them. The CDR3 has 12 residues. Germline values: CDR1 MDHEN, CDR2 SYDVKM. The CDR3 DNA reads TGTGCCAGCAACGAAGGGGATCGCGAGCAGTACTTC. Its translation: CASNEGDREQYF.

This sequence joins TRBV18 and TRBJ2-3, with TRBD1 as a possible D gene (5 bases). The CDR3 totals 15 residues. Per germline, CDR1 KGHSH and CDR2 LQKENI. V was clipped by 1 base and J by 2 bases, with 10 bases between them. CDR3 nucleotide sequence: TGTGCCAGCTCACCACTAGGGGTTACCACAGATACGCAGTATTTT. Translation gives CASSPLGVTTDTQYF.

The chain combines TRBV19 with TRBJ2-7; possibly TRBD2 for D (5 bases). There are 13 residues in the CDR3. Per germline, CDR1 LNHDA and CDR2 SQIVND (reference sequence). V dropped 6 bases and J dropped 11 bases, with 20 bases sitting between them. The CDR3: CASRGLGEPLEYF. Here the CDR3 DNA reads TGTGCCAGTAGGGGCCTCGGGGAGCCCCTGGAGTACTTC.

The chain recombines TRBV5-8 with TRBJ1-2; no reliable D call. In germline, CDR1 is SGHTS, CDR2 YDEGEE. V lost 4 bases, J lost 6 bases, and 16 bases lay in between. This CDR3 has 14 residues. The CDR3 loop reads CASSPARLSHGYTF. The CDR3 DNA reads TGTGCCAGCAGCCCCGCAAGGCTTAGCCATGGCTACACCTTC.

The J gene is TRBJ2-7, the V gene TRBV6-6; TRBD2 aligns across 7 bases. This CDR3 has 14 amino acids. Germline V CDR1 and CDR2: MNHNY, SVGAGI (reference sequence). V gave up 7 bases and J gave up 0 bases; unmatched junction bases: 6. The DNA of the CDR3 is TGTGCCAGCACCAAAGCGGGGTCCTCCTACGAGCAGTACTTC. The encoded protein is CASTKAGSSYEQYF.

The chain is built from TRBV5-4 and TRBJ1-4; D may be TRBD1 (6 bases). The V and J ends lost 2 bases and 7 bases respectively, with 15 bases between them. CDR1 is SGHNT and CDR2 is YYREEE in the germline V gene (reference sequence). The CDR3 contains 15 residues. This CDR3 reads CASSFRGASAEKLFF. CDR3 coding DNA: TGTGCCAGCAGCTTCCGGGGGGCCTCCGCTGAAAAACTGTTTTTT.

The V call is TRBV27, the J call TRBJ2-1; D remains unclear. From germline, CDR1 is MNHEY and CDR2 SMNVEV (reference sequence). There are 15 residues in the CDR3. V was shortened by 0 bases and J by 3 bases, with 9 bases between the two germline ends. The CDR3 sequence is CASSLSTALYNEQFF. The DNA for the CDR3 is TGTGCCAGCAGTTTATCCACAGCCCTCTACAATGAGCAGTTCTTC.

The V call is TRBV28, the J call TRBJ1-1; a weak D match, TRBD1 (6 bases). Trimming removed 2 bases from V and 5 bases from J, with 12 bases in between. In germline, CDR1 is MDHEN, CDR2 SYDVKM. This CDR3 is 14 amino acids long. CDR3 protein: CASSLGGAGTEAFF. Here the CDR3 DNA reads TGTGCCAGCAGTTTAGGGGGGGCAGGTACTGAAGCTTTCTTT. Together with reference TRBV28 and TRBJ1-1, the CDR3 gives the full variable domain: DVKVTQSSRYLVKRTGEKVFLECVQDMDHENMFWYRQDPGLGLRLIYFSYDVKMKEKGDIPEGYSVSREKKERFSLILESASTNQTSMYLCASSLGGAGTEAFFGQGTRLTVV.

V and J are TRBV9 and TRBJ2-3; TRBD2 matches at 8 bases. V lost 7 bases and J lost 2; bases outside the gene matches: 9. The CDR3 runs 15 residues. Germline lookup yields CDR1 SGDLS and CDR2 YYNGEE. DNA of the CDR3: TGTGCCAGCCCCGGGGAGCGGGGGAACACAGATACGCAGTATTTT. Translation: CASPGERGNTDTQYF. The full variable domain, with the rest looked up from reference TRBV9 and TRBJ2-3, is DSGVTQTPKHLITATGQRVTLRCSPRSGDLSVYWYQQSLDQGLQFLIQYYNGEERAKGNILERFSAQQFPDLHSELNLSSLELGDSALYFCASPGERGNTDTQYFGPGTRLTVL.

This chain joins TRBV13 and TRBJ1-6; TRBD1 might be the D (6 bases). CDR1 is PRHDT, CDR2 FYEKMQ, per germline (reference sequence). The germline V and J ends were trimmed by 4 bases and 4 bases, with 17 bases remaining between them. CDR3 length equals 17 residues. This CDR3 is CASSSRGRRPYNSPLHF. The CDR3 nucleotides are TGTGCCAGCAGCTCGCGGGGGCGTCGACCATATAATTCACCCCTCCACTTT.

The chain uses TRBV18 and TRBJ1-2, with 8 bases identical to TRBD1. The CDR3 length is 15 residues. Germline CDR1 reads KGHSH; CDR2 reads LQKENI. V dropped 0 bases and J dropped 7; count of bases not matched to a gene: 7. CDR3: CASSPPGRGPGGYTF. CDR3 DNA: TGTGCCAGCTCACCACCGGGCAGGGGGCCTGGTGGCTACACCTTC.

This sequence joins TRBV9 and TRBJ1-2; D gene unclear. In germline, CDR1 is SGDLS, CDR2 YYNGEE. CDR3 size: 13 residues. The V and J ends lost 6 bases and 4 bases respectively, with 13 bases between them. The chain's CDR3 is CASNKDGSYGYTF. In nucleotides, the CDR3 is TGTGCCAGCAATAAGGACGGTTCCTATGGCTACACCTTC.

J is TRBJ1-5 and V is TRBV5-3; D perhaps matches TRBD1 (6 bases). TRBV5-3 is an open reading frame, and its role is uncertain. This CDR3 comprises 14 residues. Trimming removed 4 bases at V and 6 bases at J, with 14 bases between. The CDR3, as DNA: TGTGCCAGAAGCCCGGACAGATCGACTCAGCCCCAGCATTTT. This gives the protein CARSPDRSTQPQHF.

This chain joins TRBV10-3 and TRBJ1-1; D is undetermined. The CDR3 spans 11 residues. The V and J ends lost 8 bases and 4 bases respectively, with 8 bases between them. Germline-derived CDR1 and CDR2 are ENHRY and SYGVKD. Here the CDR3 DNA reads TGTGCCATCTTGGAGGGCACTGAAGCTTTCTTT. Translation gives CAILEGTEAFF.

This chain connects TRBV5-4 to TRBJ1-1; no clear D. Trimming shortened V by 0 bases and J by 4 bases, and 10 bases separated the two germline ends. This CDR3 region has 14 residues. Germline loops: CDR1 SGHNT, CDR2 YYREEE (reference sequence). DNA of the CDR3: TGTGCCAGCAGCTTGGCCCTGGGTTCCACTGAAGCTTTCTTT. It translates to CASSLALGSTEAFF.

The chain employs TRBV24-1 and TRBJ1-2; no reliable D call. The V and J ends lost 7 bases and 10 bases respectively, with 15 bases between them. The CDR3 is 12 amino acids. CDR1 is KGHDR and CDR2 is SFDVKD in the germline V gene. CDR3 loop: CATRDPDGLYTF. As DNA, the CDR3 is TGTGCCACCAGGGACCCTGACGGACTCTACACCTTC.

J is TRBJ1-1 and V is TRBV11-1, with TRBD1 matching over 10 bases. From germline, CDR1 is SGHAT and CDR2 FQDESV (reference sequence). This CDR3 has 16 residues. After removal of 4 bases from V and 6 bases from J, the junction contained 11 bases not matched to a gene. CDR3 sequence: CASSSPRQGARAEAFF. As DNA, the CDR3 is TGTGCCAGCAGCTCCCCTCGACAGGGGGCGAGGGCTGAAGCTTTCTTT.

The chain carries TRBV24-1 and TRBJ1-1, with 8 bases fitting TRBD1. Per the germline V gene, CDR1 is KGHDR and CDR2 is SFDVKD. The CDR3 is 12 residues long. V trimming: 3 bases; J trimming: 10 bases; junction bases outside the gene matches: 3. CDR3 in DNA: TGTGCCACCAGTGATCCCGGACAGGGAGCTTTCTTT. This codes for CATSDPGQGAFF.

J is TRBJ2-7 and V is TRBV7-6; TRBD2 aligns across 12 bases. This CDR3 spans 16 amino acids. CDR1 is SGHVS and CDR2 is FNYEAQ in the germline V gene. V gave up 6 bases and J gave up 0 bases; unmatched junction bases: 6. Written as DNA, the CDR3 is TGTGCCAGCAGTTCTACTAGCGGGGGGACCTCCTACGAGCAGTACTTC. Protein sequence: CASSSTSGGTSYEQYF.

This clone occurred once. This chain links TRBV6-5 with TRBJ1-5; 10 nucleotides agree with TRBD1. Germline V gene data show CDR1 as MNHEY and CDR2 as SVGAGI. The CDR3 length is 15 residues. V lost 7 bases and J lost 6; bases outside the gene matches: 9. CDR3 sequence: CASTWTGGIGQPQHF. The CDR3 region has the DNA TGTGCCAGCACCTGGACAGGGGGTATAGGTCAGCCCCAGCATTTT.

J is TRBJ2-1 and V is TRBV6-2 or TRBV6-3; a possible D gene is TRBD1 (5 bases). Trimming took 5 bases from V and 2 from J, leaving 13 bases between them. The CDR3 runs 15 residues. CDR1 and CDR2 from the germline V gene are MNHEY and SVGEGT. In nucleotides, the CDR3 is TGTGCCAGCAGTCACATCGACAGCCCCTACAATGAGCAGTTCTTC. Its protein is CASSHIDSPYNEQFF.

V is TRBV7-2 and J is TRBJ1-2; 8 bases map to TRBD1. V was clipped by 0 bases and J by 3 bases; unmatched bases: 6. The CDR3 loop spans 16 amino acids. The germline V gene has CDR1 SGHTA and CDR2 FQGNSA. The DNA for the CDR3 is TGTGCCAGCAGCTTAGCGGAGACAGGGGTGGACTATGGCTACACCTTC. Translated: CASSLAETGVDYGYTF.

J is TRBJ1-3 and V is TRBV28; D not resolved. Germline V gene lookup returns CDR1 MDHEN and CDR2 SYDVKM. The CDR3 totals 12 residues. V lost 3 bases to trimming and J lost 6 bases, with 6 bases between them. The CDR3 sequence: CASSFDLNTIYF. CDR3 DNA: TGTGCCAGCAGTTTCGATTTAAACACCATATATTTT.

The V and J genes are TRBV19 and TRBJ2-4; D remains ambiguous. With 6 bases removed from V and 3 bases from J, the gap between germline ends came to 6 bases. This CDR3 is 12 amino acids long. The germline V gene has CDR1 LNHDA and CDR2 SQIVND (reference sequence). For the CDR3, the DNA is TGTGCCAGTAGCTACGTCAAAAACATTCAGTACTTC. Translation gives CASSYVKNIQYF.

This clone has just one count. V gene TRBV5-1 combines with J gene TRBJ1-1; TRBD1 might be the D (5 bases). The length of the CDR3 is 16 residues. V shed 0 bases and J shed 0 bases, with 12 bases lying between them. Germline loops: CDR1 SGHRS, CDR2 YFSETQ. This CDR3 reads CASSLEVRGLNTEAFF. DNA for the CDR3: TGCGCCAGCAGCTTGGAAGTTCGGGGCTTGAACACTGAAGCTTTCTTT.